This T cell receptor (beta chain) derives from a study of identical twins. TCRdb itself ran the 5' RACE reads through MiXCR, one entry per CDR3 protein. The profile shows about 530,000 distinct CDR3 sequences, around 24% of them singletons. Study-wide results and limits: Partly confounded zero-insertion analyses could result from invariant MAIT and iNKT cells.

On this clonotype: What it binds is unknown.

V dropped 1 base and J dropped 4 bases, with 11 bases sitting between them. The CDR3 covers 13 residues. Per germline, CDR1 DFQATT and CDR2 SNEGSKA (reference sequence). The data also belong to a second study, concerning yellow fever vaccine responses in identical twins.

The chain recombines TRBV20-1 with TRBJ2-7; D may be TRBD1 (6 bases). The sequence was collected from a woman younger than 30 in good health. The sequenced sample was CD4+ T cells sorted from blood. CDR3 in amino acids: CSARAEGGYEQYF. CDR3 coding DNA: TGCAGTGCTAGAGCCGAAGGGGGTTACGAGCAGTACTTC.